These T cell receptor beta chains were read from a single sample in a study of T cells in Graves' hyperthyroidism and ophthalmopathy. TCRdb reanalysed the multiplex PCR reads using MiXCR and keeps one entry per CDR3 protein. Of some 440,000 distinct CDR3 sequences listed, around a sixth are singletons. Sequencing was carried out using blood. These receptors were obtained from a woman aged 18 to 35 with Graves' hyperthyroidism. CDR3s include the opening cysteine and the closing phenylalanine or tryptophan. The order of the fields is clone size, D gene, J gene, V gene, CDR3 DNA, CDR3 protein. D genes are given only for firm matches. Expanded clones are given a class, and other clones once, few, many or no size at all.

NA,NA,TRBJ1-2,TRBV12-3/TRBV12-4,TGTGCCAGCGGATTTGCTAACTATGGCTACACCTTC,CASGFANYGYTF
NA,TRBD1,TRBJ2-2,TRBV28,TGTGCCAGCAGTAGACAGGGGACGGGCACCGGGGAGCTGTTTTTT,CASSRQGTGTGELFF
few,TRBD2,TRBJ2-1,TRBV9,TGTGCCAGCACCAAGGGACTAGAAGAGTACAATGAGCAGTTCTTC,CASTKGLEEYNEQFF
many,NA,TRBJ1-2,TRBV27,TGTGCCAGCAGTCCCGCCAGGGGCTATGGCTACACCTTC,CASSPARGYGYTF
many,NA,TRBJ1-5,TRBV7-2,TGTGCCAGCAGCTTAGTCGCCCGGGATCAGCCCCAGCATTTT,CASSLVARDQPQHF
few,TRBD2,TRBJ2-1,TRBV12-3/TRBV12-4,TGTGCCAGCAGCCCATCTAGCGGGGGGAGCTCCTACAATGAGCAGTTCTTC,CASSPSSGGSSYNEQFF
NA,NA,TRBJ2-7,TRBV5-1,TGCGCCAGCAGCTCAGTTCAGGGGTCCTCCTACGAGCAGTACTTC,CASSSVQGSSYEQYF
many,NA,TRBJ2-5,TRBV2,TGTGCCAGCAGCTTAGGCCTTGACCAAGAGACCCAGTACTTC,CASSLGLDQETQYF
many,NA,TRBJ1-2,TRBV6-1,TGTGCCAGCAGTTATGGGAGATACTATGGCTACACCTTC,CASSYGRYYGYTF
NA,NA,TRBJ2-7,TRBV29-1,TGCAGCCTTGTCGGCCGGACTGACCCCTACGAGCAGTACTTC,CSLVGRTDPYEQYF
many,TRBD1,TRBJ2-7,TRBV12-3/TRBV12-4,TGTGCCAGCAGTTTTACCGGGACAGGGGGTCTCGAGCAGTACTTC,CASSFTGTGGLEQYF
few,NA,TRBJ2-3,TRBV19,TGTGCCAGTGGGACTGAGGCTAGCACAGATACGCAGTATTTT,CASGTEASTDTQYF
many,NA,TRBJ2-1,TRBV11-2,TGTGCCAGCAGCTTATATCCGAGCTCCTACAATGAGCAGTTCTTC,CASSLYPSSYNEQFF
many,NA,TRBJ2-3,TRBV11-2,TGTGCCAGCAGCTCAAACAGGGTTAGCACAGATACGCAGTATTTT,CASSSNRVSTDTQYF
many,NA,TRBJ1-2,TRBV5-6,TGTGCCAGCAGGACCGAGCCGGGGGCAGGTTATGGCTACACCTTC,CASRTEPGAGYGYTF
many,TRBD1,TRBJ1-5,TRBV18,TGTGCCAGCTCAGCGGACAGGCGTTATCAGCCCCAGCATTTT,CASSADRRYQPQHF
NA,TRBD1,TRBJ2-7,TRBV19,TGTGCCAGTAGTCCACGAACCGGGACAGGCTCCTACGAGCAGTACTTC,CASSPRTGTGSYEQYF
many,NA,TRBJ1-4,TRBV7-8,TGTGCCAGCAGCCCTCGACGGGATAATGAAAAACTGTTTTTT,CASSPRRDNEKLFF
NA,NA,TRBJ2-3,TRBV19,TGTGCCAGTTCCAGGGCCTTAGGGGTGGATACGCAGTATTTT,CASSRALGVDTQYF
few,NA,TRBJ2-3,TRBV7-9,TGTGCCAGCGGGGACTGGATGGTTATGTATACGCAGTATTTT,CASGDWMVMYTQYF
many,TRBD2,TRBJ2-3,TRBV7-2,TGTGCCAGCAGCTTGGCGGGAGGGCCAACAGATACGCAGTATTTT,CASSLAGGPTDTQYF
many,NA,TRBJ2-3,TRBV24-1,TGTGCCACCAGTGCCACCCCCGGGACATCTACTAGCACAGATACGCAGTATTTT,CATSATPGTSTSTDTQYF
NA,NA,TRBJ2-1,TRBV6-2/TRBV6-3,TGTGCCAGCAGTTCTCCAGCAGACAATGAGCAGTTCTTC,CASSSPADNEQFF
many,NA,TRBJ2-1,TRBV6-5,TGTGCCAGCAGTTACTCGAAAGGTGGTGACTCGCACAATGAGCAGTTCTTC,CASSYSKGGDSHNEQFF
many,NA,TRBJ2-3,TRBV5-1,TGCGCCAGCAGCTTGACGGGAAATGTTGGGAGCACAGATACGCAGTATTTT,CASSLTGNVGSTDTQYF
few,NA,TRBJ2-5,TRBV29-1,TGCAGCGTCAGACTTGGGGCGGAGACCCAGTACTTC,CSVRLGAETQYF
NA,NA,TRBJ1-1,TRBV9,TGTGCCAGCAGCGTAGGGGCAGCTCGGAACACTGAAGCTTTCTTT,CASSVGAARNTEAFF
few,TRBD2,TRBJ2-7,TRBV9,TGTGCCAGCAGCGTTAGGAGCGGCGGGGGGGAGCAGTACTTC,CASSVRSGGGEQYF
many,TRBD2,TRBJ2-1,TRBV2,TGTGCCAGCAGTAAACTAGCGGAGGCCTACAATGAGCAGTTCTTC,CASSKLAEAYNEQFF
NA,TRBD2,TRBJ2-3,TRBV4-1,TGCGCCAGCAGCCAAGAAGGGGCGGGAGGGCCAAATACGCAGTATTTT,CASSQEGAGGPNTQYF
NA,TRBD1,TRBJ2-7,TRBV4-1,TGCGCCAGCAGCCGTGGATTAGGGACAGGGACTGTCGACGAGCAGTACTTC,CASSRGLGTGTVDEQYF
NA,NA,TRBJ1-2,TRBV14,TGTGCCAGCAGCCATGGGACGACTAACTATGGCTACACCTTC,CASSHGTTNYGYTF
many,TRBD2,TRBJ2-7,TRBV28,TGTGCCAGCAGTTCCGGCGGGAGTAGCTACGAGCAGTACTTC,CASSSGGSSYEQYF
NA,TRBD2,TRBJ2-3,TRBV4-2,TGTGCCAGCAGCCAAGAGCGCGGGGGGACGTTAGATACGCAGTATTTT,CASSQERGGTLDTQYF
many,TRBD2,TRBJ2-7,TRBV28,TGTGCCAGCAGTTTCTTAGCGGGTTACACCTACGAGCAGTACTTC,CASSFLAGYTYEQYF
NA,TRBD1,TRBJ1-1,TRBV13,TGTGCCAGCAGCTCGACAGGGGAAGCTTTCTTT,CASSSTGEAFF
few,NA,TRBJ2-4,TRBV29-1,TGCAGCGTATTGGGCTTAGCCAAAAACATTCAGTACTTC,CSVLGLAKNIQYF
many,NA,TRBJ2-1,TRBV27,TGTGCCAGCAGTTACCGTGAATACAATGAGCAGTTCTTC,CASSYREYNEQFF
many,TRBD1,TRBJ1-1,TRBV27,TGTGCCAGCAGTAGGGGGCCCGGCACTGAAGCTTTCTTT,CASSRGPGTEAFF
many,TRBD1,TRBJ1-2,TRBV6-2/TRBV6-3,TGTGCCAGCAGCCACACAGGGGTCTATGGCTACACCTTC,CASSHTGVYGYTF
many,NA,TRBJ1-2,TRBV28,TGTGCCAGCAGTTCTCAGGATGTGGGTGGCTACACCTTC,CASSSQDVGGYTF
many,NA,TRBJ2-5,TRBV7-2,TGTGCCAGCAGCTTAGGAGGGGCAGGAAAAGAGACCCAGTACTTC,CASSLGGAGKETQYF
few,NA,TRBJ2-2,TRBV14,TGTGCCAGCAGCCAGAGGGGCCGAGGCATTAAAAGGCTGTTTTTT,CASSQRGRGIKRLFF
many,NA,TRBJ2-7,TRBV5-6,TGTGCCAGCAGCGGAACGGAAACGTGGGAGCAGTACTTC,CASSGTETWEQYF
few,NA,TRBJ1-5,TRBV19,TGTGCCAGTAGTGCCATCAGGGGTTCCGGCAATCAGCCCCAGCATTTT,CASSAIRGSGNQPQHF
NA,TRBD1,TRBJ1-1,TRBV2,TGTGCCAGCAGTGAAGCAGGGGGCGGAACTGAAGCTTTCTTT,CASSEAGGGTEAFF
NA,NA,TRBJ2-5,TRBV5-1,TGCGCCAGCAGCTTGGATGGAGGGGGGAGCGGGAAGACCCAGTACTTC,CASSLDGGGSGKTQYF
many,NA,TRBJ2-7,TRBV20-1,TGCAGTGCTAGACTAGACTACGAGCAGTACTTC,CSARLDYEQYF
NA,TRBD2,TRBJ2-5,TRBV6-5,TGTGCCAGCAGTTACTCCTCTAGCGGGGGGGCCGGGGAGACCCAGTACTTC,CASSYSSSGGAGETQYF
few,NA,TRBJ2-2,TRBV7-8,TGTGCCAGCAGCCCCGTTGTCGGCCCGAACACCGGGGAGCTGTTTTTT,CASSPVVGPNTGELFF
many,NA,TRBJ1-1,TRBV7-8,TGTGCCAGCCGCCCCTGGGAAACTGAAGCTTTCTTT,CASRPWETEAFF
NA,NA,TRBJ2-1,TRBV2,TGTGCCAGCGTTGTCGGGACTGGGGCGGGTATTGGGCAGTTCTTC,CASVVGTGAGIGQFF
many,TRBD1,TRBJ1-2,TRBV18,TGTGCCAGCTCACCGGCACCACAGGGGACCCTTAACTATGGCTACACCTTC,CASSPAPQGTLNYGYTF